Each of the 19 T cell receptor beta chains below was sequenced from the same sample in a study of T cell responses to AZD1222 COVID-19 vaccine. Produced via immunoSEQ multiplex PCR; TCRdb's table is partial and in-frame only. The sample contains 150,000 to 200,000 clones, roughly 88% of which appear only once. This sample comprised peripheral blood, obtained 28 days after the second AZD1222 dose. The receptor source for this set is an adult who received the AZD1222 COVID-19 vaccine.

The chain employs TRBV18 and TRBJ2-2, with TRBD1 identical over 7 bases. J gave up 0 bases and V 0 bases, and 10 bases lay outside the gene matches. The CDR3 runs to 19 residues. Germline V CDR1 and CDR2: KGHSH, LQKENI. The CDR3 coding sequence is TGTGCCAGCTCACCACCGACAGGGCTGAATTTCGCGAACACCGGGGAGCTGTTTTTT. Encoded protein: CASSPPTGLNFANTGELFF.

This chain connects TRBV4-1 to TRBJ1-2; no firm D call. The CDR3 is 15 residues long. Germline V gene sequence: CDR1 MGHRA, CDR2 YSYEKL. V was clipped by 0 bases and J by 8 bases, with 16 bases between them. This CDR3 is CASSQERMDHLGYTF. The DNA for the CDR3 is TGCGCCAGCAGCCAAGAACGTATGGACCATTTGGGCTACACCTTC.

The chain joins TRBV6-5 to TRBJ1-1; 7 positions agree with TRBD1. CDR3 length equals 14 residues. From germline, CDR1 is MNHEY and CDR2 SVGAGI. V was pared by 7 bases and J by 4 bases, with 9 bases of the junction left unmatched. For the CDR3, the DNA is TGTGCCAGCAAGGGAAATCAGGGGGTCACTGAAGCTTTCTTT. This gives the protein CASKGNQGVTEAFF.

This clone occurred once. This chain uses TRBV5-1 with TRBJ2-3, with no clear D. With 0 bases removed from V and 2 bases from J, the gap between germline ends came to 4 bases. CDR3 length equals 13 residues. Per germline, CDR1 SGHRS and CDR2 YFSETQ. CDR3 nucleotide sequence: TGCGCCAGCAGCTTGGGCACCACAGATACGCAGTATTTT. Translated, it gives CASSLGTTDTQYF.

V usage is TRBV19 and J usage is TRBJ1-2; D is possibly TRBD1 (6 bases). V lost 7 bases, J lost 3 bases, and 15 bases lay in between. From germline, CDR1 is LNHDA and CDR2 SQIVND (reference sequence). This CDR3 is built from 14 residues. This chain's CDR3 is CASTGTLPDYGYTF. The CDR3 DNA is TGTGCCAGTACCGGGACACTTCCAGACTATGGCTACACCTTC.

This sequence joins TRBV10-3 and TRBJ2-3; possibly TRBD1 or TRBD2 for D (5 bases each). The CDR3 is made up of 11 amino acids. V lost 9 bases, J lost 4 bases, and 8 bases lay in between. Germline V lookup: CDR1 ENHRY, CDR2 SYGVKD. In nucleotides, the CDR3 is TGTGCCATACGGGGCGCAGATACGCAGTATTTT. Amino acids: CAIRGADTQYF.

This clone is a singleton in its sample. The chain has TRBV6-2 or TRBV6-3 and TRBJ2-7; weak D call: TRBD2 (5 bases). With 5 bases removed from V and 3 bases from J, the gap between germline ends came to 11 bases. Germline CDR1 reads MNHEY; CDR2 reads SVGEGT. The CDR3 has 13 residues. The CDR3 region has the DNA TGTGCCAGCAGTACTACTAGAGGCTACGAGCAGTACTTC. Translation: CASSTTRGYEQYF.

This clone has a handful of counts. This rearrangement joins TRBV6-5 to TRBJ1-5, with 7 bases matching TRBD1. This CDR3 is 14 amino acids long. The germline V gene has CDR1 MNHEY and CDR2 SVGAGI. V gave up 7 bases and J gave up 4 bases; unmatched junction bases: 7. CDR3 amino acids: CASNTGVGNQPQHF. As DNA, the CDR3 is TGTGCCAGCAATACAGGGGTTGGTAATCAGCCCCAGCATTTT.

The V gene is TRBV28, the J gene TRBJ2-7, with unresolved D. CDR1 is MDHEN and CDR2 is SYDVKM in the germline V gene. This CDR3 contains 9 residues. Between the trimmed V and J ends, which lost 4 bases and 6 bases, there was a span of 1 base. The CDR3, as DNA: TGTGCCAGCAGTTCCGAGCAGTACTTC. Protein: CASSSEQYF. Based on the CDR3 plus reference TRBV28 and TRBJ2-7, the full variable domain is DVKVTQSSRYLVKRTGEKVFLECVQDMDHENMFWYRQDPGLGLRLIYFSYDVKMKEKGDIPEGYSVSREKKERFSLILESASTNQTSMYLCASSSEQYFGPGTRLTVT.

This clone was found a few times. V and J are TRBV9 and TRBJ1-4; TRBD1 might be the D (6 bases). Germline V gives CDR1 SGDLS, CDR2 YYNGEE. The CDR3 covers 16 residues. V lost 1 base, J lost 3 bases, and 13 bases lay in between. The CDR3 sequence is CASSVNTGRPNEKLFF. The CDR3 DNA follows: TGTGCCAGCAGCGTAAACACAGGGAGACCTAATGAAAAACTGTTTTTT.

The CDR3 region is CASSLDTSRANQPQHF. The CDR3 nucleotides read TGTGCCAGCAGCTTAGACACGAGCAGGGCTAATCAGCCCCAGCATTTT. The chain uses TRBV11-2 and TRBJ1-5; D is possibly TRBD1 (5 bases). Germline-derived CDR1 and CDR2 are SGHAT and FQNNGV. There are 16 residues in the CDR3. The germline V and J ends were trimmed by 0 bases and 4 bases, with 13 bases remaining between them.

The V and J genes are TRBV3-1 (or the pseudogene TRBV3-2) and TRBJ1-2; unclear D gene. Trimming removed 2 bases from V and 4 bases from J, with 14 bases in between. This CDR3 contains 15 residues. Looked up from germline, CDR1 is LGHDT and CDR2 is YNNKEL (reference sequence). CDR3 nucleotides: TGTGCCAGCAGCCAAACACGGATAATGGGCTATGGCTACACCTTC. It encodes CASSQTRIMGYGYTF.

The table lists this clone with a count of one. The rearrangement joins TRBV9 to TRBJ2-1; 8 bases fit TRBD2. Germline V gives CDR1 SGDLS, CDR2 YYNGEE. The J segment lost 7 bases and the V segment lost 0 bases, leaving 6 bases of the junction unmatched. The CDR3 has 15 residues. CDR3 DNA: TGTGCCAGCAGCGTAGCTATCGGCGGGAGGAATGAGCAGTTCTTC. Amino acids: CASSVAIGGRNEQFF.

V gene TRBV2 combines with J gene TRBJ2-3; TRBD1 aligns across 9 bases. Unmatched junction bases numbered 4, after V lost 6 bases and J lost 0 bases. This CDR3 comprises 15 residues. Germline CDR1 is SNHLY and CDR2 is FYNNEI. The CDR3 loop is CASRTGGASTDTQYF. The CDR3 nucleotides are TGTGCCAGCAGGACAGGGGGGGCTAGCACAGATACGCAGTATTTT.

Comment on this clone: As the CDR3 is not closed by the conserved phenylalanine or tryptophan, this likely results from a read error. The DNA is omitted, as the CDR3 cannot be located on it reliably, and the CDR3 follows TCRdb's listing. V usage is TRBV27 and J usage is TRBJ1-1. From germline, CDR1 is MNHEY and CDR2 SMNVEV (reference sequence). The CDR3 region is 9 residues in length, termini included. CDR3 in amino acids: CASPWGGAG.

The V call is TRBV6-6, the J call TRBJ1-4; TRBD1 aligns across 10 bases. The CDR3 totals 16 residues. Germline trimming cut 2 bases from V and 7 bases from J; bases unmatched to any gene: 7. Germline V gene data show CDR1 as MNHNY and CDR2 as SVGAGI (reference sequence). In nucleotides, the CDR3 is TGTGCCAGCAGTTACCCGACAGGGGGCGCCGGTGAAAAACTGTTTTTT. Protein: CASSYPTGGAGEKLFF.

The chain carries TRBV27 and TRBJ2-7, with D possibly TRBD2 on 6 matching bases. The V end was cut by 2 bases, the J end by 4 bases, with 12 bases between. The V gene's germline CDR1 is MNHEY and CDR2 SMNVEV (reference sequence). The CDR3 sequence is 14 residues long. CDR3 coding DNA: TGTGCCAGCAGTTTAATAGCGGCGGGTTACGAGCAGTACTTC. It encodes CASSLIAAGYEQYF.

The rearrangement joins TRBV24-1 to TRBJ2-2; tentatively, D is TRBD1 (6 bases). The CDR3 is 15 amino acids. CDR1 is KGHDR and CDR2 is SFDVKD in the germline V gene. Trimming took 4 bases from V and 8 from J, leaving 16 bases between them. CDR3: CATSDPIRGRGELFF. The CDR3 nucleotides are TGTGCCACCAGTGACCCTATCAGGGGACGGGGGGAGCTGTTTTTT.

This chain links TRBV30 with TRBJ2-5; D uncertain. Germline V gene sequence: CDR1 GTSNPN, CDR2 SVGIG (reference sequence). Trimming took off 0 bases at V and 1 base at J, with 9 bases between the two ends. The CDR3 is 14 amino acids. The CDR3 coding sequence is TGTGCCTGGAGTGTAAGGCAGACCCAAGAGACCCAGTACTTC. The encoded protein is CAWSVRQTQETQYF.